The 19 T cell receptor beta chains in this list originate from one sample, sequenced in a study of OX40 agonist ivuxolimab in advanced cancers. Profiling relied on immunoSEQ multiplex PCR, and the TCRdb table lists in-frame clones only, not all of them. The table includes some 96,000 clones, 70% to 90% detected once. Here the sequenced sample was CD4+ or CD8+ T cells sorted from blood, taken in a trial of the OX40 agonist ivuxolimab. These TCRs come from an adult with an advanced solid tumor such as melanoma, head and neck, liver or kidney cancer.

The V gene is TRBV6-6, the J gene TRBJ1-1; no clear D gene. The CDR3 extends over 12 amino acids. Germline V gene sequence: CDR1 MNHNY, CDR2 SVGAGI (reference sequence). Trimming cost V 6 bases and J 1 base, with 6 bases left between them. The CDR3 coding sequence is TGTGCCAGCAGCAGAAGGAACACTGAAGCTTTCTTT. Translating gives CASSRRNTEAFF.

This clone was recorded a few times. Distinct nucleotide sequences in the sample also encode this CDR3. The chain employs TRBV5-1 and TRBJ2-5; D call uncertain. Looked up from germline, CDR1 is SGHRS and CDR2 is YFSETQ. The CDR3 is made up of 12 amino acids. V dropped 0 bases and J dropped 5 bases, with 5 bases sitting between them. Written as DNA, the CDR3 is TGCGCCAGCAGCTTGGATGGGGAGACCCAGTACTTC. It yields the protein CASSLDGETQYF.

The CDR3, as DNA: TGTGCCAGCACGGCTGATGGCCCTAGCCGCTACAATGAGCAGTTCTTC. Protein sequence: CASTADGPSRYNEQFF. The genes are TRBV28 and TRBJ2-1; D possibly corresponds to TRBD2 (5 bases). The CDR3 sequence is 16 residues long. V lost 7 bases, J lost 3 bases, and 19 bases lay in between. Germline V lookup: CDR1 MDHEN, CDR2 SYDVKM.

V gene TRBV6-1 combines with J gene TRBJ1-1; the D gene is possibly TRBD1 (5 bases). Germline V gene lookup returns CDR1 MNHNS and CDR2 SASEGT. CDR3 length equals 13 residues. V was trimmed by 7 bases and J by 3 bases, leaving 12 bases between them. Here the CDR3 reads CASTEMGDTEAFF. The DNA of the CDR3 is TGTGCCAGCACCGAGATGGGGGACACTGAAGCTTTCTTT.

This chain joins TRBV19 and TRBJ2-1; 11 bases are shared with TRBD2. With 5 bases clipped from V and 8 bases from J, the junction kept 8 bases outside the gene matches. The CDR3 runs to 15 residues. The germline CDR1 and CDR2 sequences are LNHDA and SQIVND (reference sequence). CDR3 region: CASSPRLAGWDEQFF. CDR3 coding DNA: TGTGCCAGTAGTCCCCGACTAGCGGGGTGGGATGAGCAGTTCTTC.

The V gene is TRBV19, the J gene TRBJ2-1; 9 bases line up with TRBD2. Germline lookup yields CDR1 LNHDA and CDR2 SQIVND (reference sequence). This CDR3 comprises 15 residues. V was pared by 2 bases and J by 9 bases, with 8 bases of the junction left unmatched. CDR3 sequence reads: CASSIIAGGSVEQFF. CDR3 coding DNA: TGTGCCAGTAGTATAATCGCGGGAGGGTCAGTTGAGCAGTTCTTC.

This sequence joins TRBV19 and TRBJ2-6, with D possibly being TRBD2 (5 bases). Trimming pared 7 bases from V and 3 bases from J, leaving 13 bases between. The CDR3 consists of 15 residues. Germline V lookup: CDR1 LNHDA, CDR2 SQIVND (reference sequence). The CDR3, as DNA: TGTGCCAGTATCACACCGGGGTATGGGGCCAACGTCCTGACTTTC. This translates into CASITPGYGANVLTF. Supplemented by reference TRBV19 and TRBJ2-6, the full variable domain reads DGGITQSPKYLFRKEGQNVTLSCEQNLNHDAMYWYRQDPGQGLRLIYYSQIVNDFQKGDIAEGYSVSREKKESFPLTVTSAQKNPTAFYLCASITPGYGANVLTFGAGSRLTVL.

This chain joins TRBV5-1 and TRBJ1-1, with TRBD1 as a possible D gene (5 bases). CDR1 and CDR2 (germline): SGHRS, YFSETQ. CDR3 length: 18 amino acids. The germline V and J ends were trimmed by 3 bases and 0 bases, with 21 bases remaining between them. In nucleotides, the CDR3 is TGCGCCAGCAGCTACGGCCCACGACAGAGAACCCTGAACACTGAAGCTTTCTTT. Residues: CASSYGPRQRTLNTEAFF.

V gene TRBV18 combines with J gene TRBJ2-7; tentatively, D is TRBD1 (6 bases). From germline, CDR1 is KGHSH and CDR2 LQKENI. The CDR3 sequence is 15 residues long. The germline V and J ends were trimmed by 2 bases and 0 bases, with 11 bases remaining between them. The CDR3 loop is CASSPRQGNSYEQYF. In DNA, the CDR3 is TGTGCCAGCTCACCAAGGCAGGGGAACTCCTACGAGCAGTACTTC.

The chain has TRBV10-1 and TRBJ2-7; D possibly corresponds to TRBD2 (5 bases). The germline V gene encodes CDR1 WNHNN and CDR2 SYGVQD (reference sequence). Trimming took 1 base from V and 7 from J, leaving 14 bases between them. This CDR3 is built from 14 residues. In nucleotides, the CDR3 is TGCGCCAGCAGTGAGTTACGAACCACGGGAGAGCAGTACTTC. It is translated as CASSELRTTGEQYF.

The rearrangement links TRBV7-9 to TRBJ2-3; 14 bases align to TRBD2. Germline CDR1 and CDR2: SEHNR and FQNEAQ (reference sequence). V lost 5 bases to trimming and J lost 4 bases; unmatched junction nucleotides: 5. The CDR3 contains 16 residues. The CDR3 reads CASSLTSGGAPDTQYF. The DNA for the CDR3 is TGTGCCAGCAGCCTGACTAGCGGGGGGGCCCCAGATACGCAGTATTTT.

The chain is built from TRBV27 and TRBJ1-5; no reliable D call. The CDR3 runs to 14 residues. Trimming removed 2 bases at V and 1 base at J, with 6 bases between. In germline, CDR1 is MNHEY, CDR2 SMNVEV (reference sequence). The CDR3 spells CASSLVGSNQPQHF. For the CDR3, the DNA is TGTGCCAGCAGTTTAGTAGGGAGCAATCAGCCCCAGCATTTT.

This chain links TRBV27 with TRBJ2-5; no clear D. The length of the CDR3 is 16 residues. Trimming took off 5 bases at V and 5 bases at J, with 21 bases between the two ends. CDR1 is MNHEY and CDR2 is SMNVEV in the germline V gene (reference sequence). The CDR3 reads CASSPQAGVGWETQYF. CDR3 nucleotides: TGTGCCAGCAGTCCCCAGGCTGGGGTGGGGTGGGAGACCCAGTACTTC.

This rearrangement joins TRBV6-5 to TRBJ1-4; no reliable D call. This CDR3 spans 15 amino acids. Germline V gives CDR1 MNHEY, CDR2 SVGAGI. The ends were cut back, 0 bases at V and 5 bases at J, with 10 bases in the middle. The DNA for the CDR3 is TGTGCCAGCAGTTACTCGTCCGTCCCCAATGAAAAACTGTTTTTT. The encoded protein is CASSYSSVPNEKLFF.

The chain employs TRBV5-1 and TRBJ2-7; TRBD1 aligns across 9 bases. Looked up from germline, CDR1 is SGHRS and CDR2 is YFSETQ. J was trimmed by 5 bases and V by 4 bases; bases with no gene match: 4. This CDR3 spans 13 amino acids. CDR3 region: CASSRDRANEQYF. CDR3 bases: TGCGCCAGCAGCCGGGACAGGGCCAACGAGCAGTACTTC.

The rearrangement links TRBV6-1 to TRBJ2-5; 9 bases line up with TRBD2. The CDR3 has 17 amino acids. The V and J ends lost 2 bases and 2 bases, in that order; junction bases with no gene match: 9. Looked up from germline, CDR1 is MNHNS and CDR2 is SASEGT. CDR3 region: CASSEPTSGRYQETQYF. As DNA, the CDR3 is TGTGCCAGCAGTGAACCCACGAGCGGGAGGTATCAAGAGACCCAGTACTTC.

This chain connects TRBV30 to TRBJ2-5; TRBD2 matches 8 bases. CDR3 length equals 12 residues. V was clipped by 4 bases and J by 4 bases; unmatched bases: 2. The germline CDR1 and CDR2 sequences are GTSNPN and SVGIG (reference sequence). The DNA for the CDR3 is TGTGCCTGGAACGGGGGGGGAGAGACCCAGTACTTC. Amino acids: CAWNGGGETQYF.

This chain joins TRBV27 and TRBJ1-3, with D unresolved. The CDR3 contains 18 residues. Between the trimmed V and J ends, which lost 6 bases and 2 bases, there was a span of 23 bases. Germline CDR1 and CDR2: MNHEY and SMNVEV (reference sequence). In DNA form, the CDR3 reads TGTGCCAGCAGCCTTAAGGCCACATGGGGTCTCCCTGGAAACACCATATATTTT. It translates to CASSLKATWGLPGNTIYF.

The chain employs TRBV6-1 and TRBJ2-3; D gene unclear. Germline V gene data show CDR1 as MNHNS and CDR2 as SASEGT. The CDR3 covers 16 residues. Deletions cut 0 bases from V and 1 base from J, with 11 bases between. This CDR3 is CASSEAQVSRTDTQYF. CDR3 in DNA: TGTGCCAGCAGTGAAGCGCAAGTCAGCCGCACAGATACGCAGTATTTT.